The 27 T cell receptor beta chains given below trace back to one sample, sequenced in a study of T cells in Graves' hyperthyroidism and ophthalmopathy. Researchers took RNA transcripts and amplified the TCR beta CDR3 regions from them. Using the HTBI primer set, a first-round RT-PCR was run on the TCR CDR3. TCRdb reprocessed the multiplex PCR reads via MiXCR and lists one record per CDR3 protein. The sample shows about 96,000 distinct CDR3 sequences, approximately 56% of them seen only once. The sample taken for sequencing was blood. The receptors here all came from a woman aged 40 to 55 with Graves' hyperthyroidism.

On this clonotype: This may be a read error, as it is one base from a much larger clone. The chain is built from TRBV7-3 and TRBJ2-7; no clear D gene. CDR1 is SGHTA, CDR2 FQGTGA, per germline. The CDR3 totals 14 residues. CDR3 amino acids: CASSLGPVAYERYF. The CDR3, as DNA: TGTGCCAGCAGCTTGGGTCCAGTAGCCTACGAGCGGTACTTC.

For this clonotype: At one of its ends the junction is not consistent with the germline gene, which may arise from a read error. The chain recombines TRBV20-1 with TRBJ2-7; D remains unclear. Germline CDR1 DFQATT, CDR2 SNEGSKA (reference sequence). The CDR3 contains 15 residues. Written as DNA, the CDR3 is TGCAGTGCTAGAACCCTCCTCGGCAGTTCCTACGAGCGGTACTTC. Protein product: CSARTLLGSSYERYF.

This chain joins TRBV9 and TRBJ2-5; TRBD2 agrees at 7 bases. Germline values: CDR1 SGDLS, CDR2 YYNGEE. CDR3 size: 13 residues. V lost 5 bases to trimming and J lost 3 bases; unmatched junction nucleotides: 4. The CDR3 nucleotides are TGTGCCAGCAGGGCCGGGACTAAAGAGACCCAGTACTTC. Its translation: CASRAGTKETQYF.

This chain uses TRBV29-1 with TRBJ1-4, with a possible D match to TRBD1 (5 bases). The germline V and J ends were trimmed by 4 bases and 2 bases, with 11 bases remaining between them. The CDR3 has 14 amino acids. Germline assignment: CDR1 SQVTM and CDR2 ANQGSEA. In DNA, the CDR3 is TGCAGCGTTGGGGGGAGGGGCACTAATGAAAAACTGTTTTTT. This translates into CSVGGRGTNEKLFF.

This clonotype was detected only once. The CDR3 does not end in the conserved phenylalanine or tryptophan, so this is likely a read error. This rearrangement joins TRBV7-9 to TRBJ1-1; D unresolved. The CDR3 runs 14 residues. Germline loops: CDR1 SEHNR, CDR2 FQNEAQ (reference sequence). In nucleotides, the CDR3 is TGTGCCTGCAGCCAAGATCAATTGAACACTGAAGCTTTCTCT. Translated, it gives CACSQDQLNTEAFS.

The V and J genes are TRBV29-1 and TRBJ2-6; the D gene could be TRBD1 or TRBD2 (6 bases each). CDR3 size: 14 residues. Germline values: CDR1 SQVTM, CDR2 ANQGSEA. V was clipped by 6 bases and J by 0 bases, with 9 bases between them. The CDR3 DNA reads TGCAGCGTCGGGGGCAGCTCTGGGGCCAACGTCCTGACTTTC. This gives the protein CSVGGSSGANVLTF. The variable domain in full, with the rest retrieved from reference TRBV29-1 and TRBJ2-6, is SAVISQKPSRDICQRGTSLTIQCQVDSQVTMMFWYRQQPGQSLTLIATANQGSEATYESGFVIDKFPISRPNLTFSTLTVSNMSPEDSSIYLCSVGGSSGANVLTFGAGSRLTVL.

This chain uses TRBV20-1 with TRBJ2-3; maybe TRBD1 (6 bases). The germline CDR1 and CDR2 sequences are DFQATT and SNEGSKA (reference sequence). The CDR3 has 13 residues. V was clipped by 4 bases and J by 2 bases, with 10 bases between them. CDR3 coding DNA: TGCAGTGCTAAGCAGGGGTACACAGATACGCAGTATTTT. Encoded protein: CSAKQGYTDTQYF.

As to this clonotype: An end of the junction does not agree with germline; a read error may underlie this. The CDR3 coding sequence is TGTGCCAGCAGTGAACGGGGGTCGAACCAGCCCCTGCATTTT. This encodes CASSERGSNQPLHF. The chain has TRBV2 and TRBJ1-5; possibly TRBD1 for D (5 bases). The CDR3 consists of 14 residues. CDR1 and CDR2 from the germline V gene are SNHLY and FYNNEI.

This clonotype occurred many times. The chain uses TRBV6-1 and TRBJ1-4, with D unresolved. This CDR3 region has 12 residues. The V end was cut by 8 bases, the J end by 7 bases, with 11 bases between. The germline CDR1 and CDR2 sequences are MNHNS and SASEGT. CDR3 sequence reads: CASRWVGEKLFF. The CDR3 DNA follows: TGTGCCAGCCGCTGGGTGGGTGAAAAACTGTTTTTT.

Many counts were recorded for this clonotype. The chain employs TRBV6-5 and TRBJ2-5; D call uncertain. CDR1 is MNHEY, CDR2 SVGAGI, per germline. The V and J ends lost 5 bases and 5 bases respectively, with 12 bases between them. CDR3 length: 13 amino acids. In nucleotides, the CDR3 is TGTGCCAGCAGTCAAAGTGTCGATGAGACCCAGTACTTC. Protein product: CASSQSVDETQYF.

The rearrangement links TRBV29-1 to TRBJ2-6, with D perhaps TRBD1 (5 bases). V was shortened by 8 bases and J by 4 bases, with 18 bases between the two germline ends. CDR1 is SQVTM, CDR2 ANQGSEA, per germline. This CDR3 is built from 15 residues. CDR3 nucleotide sequence: TGCAGCTCCGTAGGGGCCGCTGGGGGGGCCAACGTCCTGACTTTC. Translated: CSSVGAAGGANVLTF.

This clonotype was counted once. The gene calls are TRBV7-9 and TRBJ2-3, with D unclear. The CDR3 spans 14 residues. Trimming left V 5 bases short and J 6 bases short, with 15 bases between. Germline V CDR1 and CDR2: SEHNR, FQNEAQ (reference sequence). CDR3 in amino acids: CASSQDLVSDTQYF. The CDR3 coding sequence is TGTGCCAGCAGCCAAGATCTAGTCTCGGATACGCAGTATTTT.

This clonotype was observed many times. V gene TRBV2 combines with J gene TRBJ2-3; D is ambiguous. CDR1 and CDR2 (germline): SNHLY, FYNNEI. The CDR3 extends over 14 amino acids. V was cut by 6 bases and J by 2 bases, with 12 bases left in between. The CDR3 loop is CASRISGFTDTQYF. CDR3 DNA: TGTGCCAGCAGAATAAGTGGATTCACAGATACGCAGTATTTT.

This clonotype was counted many times. The chain links TRBV3-1 to TRBJ1-4; D is unresolved. Germline CDR1 and CDR2: LGHDT and YNNKEL (reference sequence). The CDR3 is made up of 15 amino acids. The germline V and J ends were trimmed by 0 bases and 8 bases, with 13 bases remaining between them. This CDR3 reads CASSQDVGKREKLFF. CDR3 in DNA: TGTGCCAGCAGCCAAGATGTGGGGAAACGAGAAAAACTGTTTTTT.

With respect to this clonotype: This is likely a read error, given that the CDR3 carries no conserved phenylalanine or tryptophan at its end. The limits of the CDR3 on the DNA are not certain, so only TCRdb's listed CDR3 is given. This chain connects TRBV29-1 to TRBJ1-1. From germline, CDR1 is SQVTM and CDR2 ANQGSEA. The CDR3 length is 8 residues, termini included. Here the CDR3 reads CSAGEVGY.

Points on this clonotype: The conserved closing phenylalanine or tryptophan is absent in this CDR3, likely reflecting a read error. The chain uses TRBV29-1 and TRBJ2-2; D perhaps matches TRBD1 (5 bases). This CDR3 has 11 residues. CDR1 is SQVTM, CDR2 ANQGSEA, per germline. CDR3 in DNA: TGCAGCGTTGAAGATCTCAGGGAACTGTTTTGT. Translated: CSVEDLRELFC.

This sequence joins TRBV25-1 and TRBJ1-5; the match to TRBD1 covers 9 bases. The CDR3 contains 16 residues. Trimming took 4 bases from V and 4 from J; bases not matched to a gene: 8. Germline V CDR1 and CDR2: MGHDK, SYGVNS. CDR3 sequence (DNA): TGTGCCAGCAGTGCTCCGGGACAGGGTTGGAATCAGCCCCAGCATTTT. It codes for CASSAPGQGWNQPQHF. The whole variable domain, remainder taken from reference TRBV25-1 and TRBJ1-5, is EADIYQTPRYLVIGTGKKITLECSQTMGHDKMYWYQQDPGMELHLIHYSYGVNSTEKGDLSSESTVSRIRTEHFPLTLESARPSHTSQYLCASSAPGQGWNQPQHFGDGTRLSIL.

In this sample, this clonotype turned up many times. The chain recombines TRBV6-5 with TRBJ1-5; D unclear. Germline CDR1 MNHEY, CDR2 SVGAGI. This CDR3 comprises 13 residues. V was shortened by 5 bases and J by 5 bases, with 10 bases between the two germline ends. CDR3 in DNA: TGTGCCAGCAGTGAATCCTGGGATCAGCCCCAGCATTTT. Residues: CASSESWDQPQHF.

This chain connects TRBV2 to TRBJ1-4; 10 nucleotides line up with TRBD1. Germline values: CDR1 SNHLY, CDR2 FYNNEI. The CDR3 consists of 13 residues. V gave up 7 bases and J gave up 8 bases; unmatched junction bases: 4. As DNA, the CDR3 is TGTGCCAGCACCACGGACAGGGGGGAAAAACTGTTTTTT. Translating it yields CASTTDRGEKLFF.

The chain is built from TRBV24-1 and TRBJ2-5; D unclear. This CDR3 comprises 10 residues. Germline V gives CDR1 KGHDR, CDR2 SFDVKD. Between the trimmed V and J ends, which lost 7 bases and 3 bases, there was a span of 2 bases. DNA for the CDR3: TGTGCCACCAGAAAAGAGACCCAGTACTTC. The encoded protein is CATRKETQYF.

The chain has TRBV2 and TRBJ1-4; possibly TRBD1 for D (6 bases). Germline loops: CDR1 SNHLY, CDR2 FYNNEI. The V end lost 7 bases, the J end lost 8 bases, and 14 bases lay between the germline ends. The CDR3 spans 13 residues. The CDR3 DNA is TGTGCCAGCATTAGGGGGAGGGTGGAAAAACTGTTTTTT. Translation gives CASIRGRVEKLFF.

The chain has TRBV20-1 and TRBJ2-3; D possibly matches TRBD1 or TRBD2 (6 bases each). CDR3 size: 15 residues. V gave up 6 bases and J gave up 3 bases, with 19 bases separating them. The germline V gene has CDR1 DFQATT and CDR2 SNEGSKA (reference sequence). The CDR3 is CSASKREGGTDTQYF. CDR3 sequence (DNA): TGCAGTGCAAGTAAACGGGAAGGGGGGACAGATACGCAGTATTTT.

On this clonotype: This sequence may be a read error, since a much larger clone differs from it by one base. The genes are TRBV5-4 and TRBJ1-5; tentative D call: TRBD1 (5 bases). CDR1 is SGHNT, CDR2 YYREEE, per germline (reference sequence). Trimming took off 4 bases at V and 6 bases at J, with 11 bases between the two ends. The CDR3 runs 13 residues. For the CDR3, the DNA is TGTGCCAGCAGCCGGAGCGGGGCTCAGCCCCAGCATTTT. This codes for CASSRSGAQPQHF.

In regard to this clonotype: This may stem from a read error, because a much larger clone lies one nucleotide away. The chain employs TRBV12-3 or TRBV12-4 and TRBJ2-2, with 7 bases lining up with TRBD2. CDR3 size: 14 residues. CDR3 DNA sequence: TGTGCCGGCAGTTTTGGGGAGGGGATCGGGGAGCTGTTTTTT. This translates into CAGSFGEGIGELFF.

This clonotype appeared many times. J is TRBJ2-7 and V is TRBV7-9, with no clear D. Between the trimmed V and J ends, which lost 5 bases and 2 bases, there was a span of 13 bases. Germline V gives CDR1 SEHNR, CDR2 FQNEAQ (reference sequence). The CDR3 spans 14 residues. DNA for the CDR3: TGTGCCAGCAGCGCCGCGACAAGAGCCTACGAGCAGTACTTC. Its protein is CASSAATRAYEQYF.

As to this clonotype: This may be a read error: a much more frequent sequence differs by one nucleotide. The chain recombines TRBV13 with TRBJ1-2; D remains ambiguous. Germline CDR1 is PRHDT and CDR2 is FYEKMQ (reference sequence). The ends were cut back, 4 bases at V and 1 base at J, with 16 bases in the middle. This CDR3 region has 16 residues. The CDR3 here is CASSSIRSEFNYGYTF. For the CDR3, the DNA is TGTGCCAGCAGCTCAATAAGATCGGAATTTAACTATGGCTACACCTTC.

This chain connects TRBV10-3 to TRBJ1-4, with TRBD1 matching 11 bases. The length of the CDR3 is 16 residues. CDR1 is ENHRY, CDR2 SYGVKD, per germline. Trimming at V came to 5 bases and at J to 6 bases, leaving 8 bases not matched to a gene. The CDR3 nucleotides read TGTGCCATCAGTCCTGGCGGGGACAGGGGGGATGAAAAACTGTTTTTT. It yields the protein CAISPGGDRGDEKLFF.